These T cell receptor beta chains were read from a single sample in a study of blood T cell repertoires in COVID-19. Assay: immunoSEQ multiplex PCR; the TCRdb copy retains only in-frame clones and omits some. This table has hundreds of thousands of clones, about 90% appearing once. The sequenced sample was PBMCs or T cells enriched from blood (not recorded which). These receptors all stem from a woman aged 25 to 39 who had recovered from COVID-19. Each CDR3 is given with its conserved first and last residue. A D gene is named only where the DNA matches it firmly. The size field is filled for only some rows; it gives once, few, many or a size class.

clone size: .
J gene: TRBJ1-1
V gene: TRBV28
D gene: .
CDR3 DNA: TGTGCCAGCAGGGGGGGTCTGGCTTTCTTT
CDR3 protein: CASRGGLAFF

clone size: .
J gene: TRBJ2-7
V gene: TRBV7-9
D gene: TRBD2
CDR3 DNA: TGTGCCAGCAGCCCCGGACTAGCGGGAACCTACGAGCAGTACTTC
CDR3 protein: CASSPGLAGTYEQYF

clone size: once
J gene: TRBJ1-4
V gene: TRBV4-1
D gene: .
CDR3 DNA: TGCGCCAGCAGCCAGGCGACAGGTACAACTAATGAAAAACTGTTTTTT
CDR3 protein: CASSQATGTTNEKLFF

clone size: few
J gene: TRBJ1-2
V gene: TRBV13
D gene: TRBD1
CDR3 DNA: TGTGCCAGCAGTTTAGGGGACAGGCGATATGGCTACACCTTC
CDR3 protein: CASSLGDRRYGYTF

clone size: .
J gene: TRBJ1-5
V gene: TRBV6-1
D gene: .
CDR3 DNA: TGTGCCAGCAGTGAACAATTCAGCAATCAGCCCCAGCATTTT
CDR3 protein: CASSEQFSNQPQHF

clone size: .
J gene: TRBJ1-4
V gene: TRBV27
D gene: TRBD1
CDR3 DNA: TGTGCCAGCAGTCGGGACAGAAATGAAAAACTGTTTTTT
CDR3 protein: CASSRDRNEKLFF

clone size: many
J gene: TRBJ1-6
V gene: TRBV10-2
D gene: .
CDR3 DNA: TGCGCCAGCAGTGGGCAGTATAATTCACCCCTCCACTTT
CDR3 protein: CASSGQYNSPLHF

clone size: .
J gene: TRBJ1-2
V gene: TRBV10-3
D gene: .
CDR3 DNA: TGTGCCATCAGTGAGGCTGGACAACTTCCATCGGGTGGCTACACCTTC
CDR3 protein: CAISEAGQLPSGGYTF

clone size: .
J gene: TRBJ1-1
V gene: TRBV29-1
D gene: .
CDR3 DNA: TGCAGCGCTTCGGCGACACAGGTGAACACTGAAGCTTTCTTT
CDR3 protein: CSASATQVNTEAFF

clone size: .
J gene: TRBJ1-1
V gene: TRBV4-1
D gene: .
CDR3 DNA: TGCGCCAGCAGCCTAGTGGGCGCTGAAGCTTTCTTT
CDR3 protein: CASSLVGAEAFF

clone size: .
J gene: TRBJ1-4
V gene: TRBV5-1
D gene: TRBD1
CDR3 DNA: TGCGCCAGCAGCTTGGGGATCCAGGGGGCGTATGAAAAACTGTTTTTT
CDR3 protein: CASSLGIQGAYEKLFF

clone size: .
J gene: TRBJ2-5
V gene: TRBV5-4
D gene: TRBD2
CDR3 DNA: TGTGCCAGCAGCTTGGGGGCTAGCGGGGGGGCGTCGGAGACCCAGTACTTC
CDR3 protein: CASSLGASGGASETQYF

clone size: .
J gene: TRBJ1-2
V gene: TRBV6-1
D gene: .
CDR3 DNA: TGTGCCAGCAGTGAAGCGTCACAGGTTGGCTACACCTTC
CDR3 protein: CASSEASQVGYTF

clone size: .
J gene: TRBJ2-7
V gene: TRBV7-6
D gene: .
CDR3 DNA: TGTGCCAGCAGCTTCGGGGGGCTCAGGGACGAGCAGTACTTC
CDR3 protein: CASSFGGLRDEQYF

clone size: .
J gene: TRBJ2-7
V gene: TRBV6-5
D gene: TRBD2
CDR3 DNA: TGTGCCAGCACCTCACTAGCGGTCTCCTACGAGCAGTACTTC
CDR3 protein: CASTSLAVSYEQYF

clone size: .
J gene: TRBJ1-5
V gene: TRBV2
D gene: .
CDR3 DNA: TGTGCCAGCAGTGAGGGGGGTTTTCAGCCCCAGCATTTT
CDR3 protein: CASSEGGFQPQHF

clone size: few
J gene: TRBJ1-2
V gene: TRBV28
D gene: .
CDR3 DNA: TGTGCCAGCAGTCCGGCGGGGCATGGCTACACCTTC
CDR3 protein: CASSPAGHGYTF

clone size: .
J gene: TRBJ1-1
V gene: TRBV28
D gene: TRBD1
CDR3 DNA: TGTGCCAGCAGCCTACAGGGGGCTTTTGAAGCTTTCTTT
CDR3 protein: CASSLQGAFEAFF

clone size: .
J gene: TRBJ2-7
V gene: TRBV5-8
D gene: TRBD2
CDR3 DNA: TGTGCCAGCAGCAGGACTAGCGGTTACGAGCAGTACTTC
CDR3 protein: CASSRTSGYEQYF

clone size: once
J gene: TRBJ1-4
V gene: TRBV7-8
D gene: .
CDR3 DNA: TGTGCCAGCAGGCGGGGCAGGGTGGTTAATGAAAAACTGTTTTTT
CDR3 protein: CASRRGRVVNEKLFF

clone size: .
J gene: TRBJ2-7
V gene: TRBV27
D gene: TRBD1
CDR3 DNA: TGTGCCAGCAGTTTAGAAGGGGGCAGGCCGGACGAGCAGTACTTC
CDR3 protein: CASSLEGGRPDEQYF

clone size: .
J gene: TRBJ1-5
V gene: TRBV18
D gene: .
CDR3 DNA: TGTGCCAGCTCATTTACCCCCCGGGGGGGTACCAATCAGCCCCAGCATTTT
CDR3 protein: CASSFTPRGGTNQPQHF

clone size: .
J gene: TRBJ2-6
V gene: TRBV28
D gene: .
CDR3 DNA: TGTGCCAGCAGCTCCCAAGGGGCTGGTAGGGGCTCTGGGGCCAACGTCCTGACTTTC
CDR3 protein: CASSSQGAGRGSGANVLTF

clone size: once
J gene: TRBJ2-1
V gene: TRBV3-1/TRBV3-2
D gene: .
CDR3 DNA: TGTGCCAGCAGCCACCCCAGTGATGAGCAGTTCTTC
CDR3 protein: CASSHPSDEQFF

clone size: few
J gene: TRBJ1-2
V gene: TRBV7-9
D gene: TRBD1
CDR3 DNA: TGTGCCAGCAGCCCCCAGGCAGGGGGCATTTTCTATGGCTACACCTTC
CDR3 protein: CASSPQAGGIFYGYTF

clone size: .
J gene: TRBJ1-2
V gene: TRBV27
D gene: .
CDR3 DNA: TGTGCCAGCAGTTTGACAGGAGCTAACTATGGCTACACCTTC
CDR3 protein: CASSLTGANYGYTF

clone size: .
J gene: TRBJ1-3
V gene: TRBV2
D gene: .
CDR3 DNA: TGTGCCAGCAGTGCCGTCAGCTCTGGAAACACCATATATTTT
CDR3 protein: CASSAVSSGNTIYF

clone size: .
J gene: TRBJ1-5
V gene: TRBV5-1
D gene: .
CDR3 DNA: TGCGCCAGCAGCTTGGCTGGGGGCTGGGATCAGCCCCAGCATTTT
CDR3 protein: CASSLAGGWDQPQHF

clone size: few
J gene: TRBJ2-2
V gene: TRBV19
D gene: .
CDR3 DNA: TGTGCCAGTAGTATATATGACATATTCACCGGGGAGCTGTTTTTT
CDR3 protein: CASSIYDIFTGELFF

clone size: .
J gene: TRBJ2-2
V gene: TRBV7-9
D gene: TRBD1
CDR3 DNA: TGTGCCAGCAGCCTACAGGGGGCTACCACCGGGGAGCTGTTTTTT
CDR3 protein: CASSLQGATTGELFF

clone size: .
J gene: TRBJ2-1
V gene: TRBV18
D gene: .
CDR3 DNA: TGTGCCAGCTCACCACCGTTTAGCGGACTTTACAATGAGCAGTTCTTC
CDR3 protein: CASSPPFSGLYNEQFF

clone size: .
J gene: TRBJ2-1
V gene: TRBV29-1
D gene: .
CDR3 DNA: TGCAGCGTTGGTCGGGAGTACTATGAGCAGTTCTTC
CDR3 protein: CSVGREYYEQFF

clone size: .
J gene: TRBJ2-5
V gene: TRBV7-6
D gene: TRBD2
CDR3 DNA: TGTGCCAGCAGCTTAGAAAGTACTAGCGGGTGGAGCACCCAGTACTTC
CDR3 protein: CASSLESTSGWSTQYF

clone size: .
J gene: TRBJ1-1
V gene: TRBV5-1
D gene: TRBD1
CDR3 DNA: TGCGCCAGCAGCTTTATGACAGGGGGCTATAAGGGTGAAGCTTTCTTT
CDR3 protein: CASSFMTGGYKGEAFF

clone size: .
J gene: TRBJ2-7
V gene: TRBV18
D gene: TRBD1
CDR3 DNA: TGTGCCAGCTCAACATCGTTAGGGACAGGGCTCTACGAGCAGTACTTC
CDR3 protein: CASSTSLGTGLYEQYF

clone size: .
J gene: TRBJ2-2
V gene: TRBV15
D gene: TRBD1
CDR3 DNA: TGTGCCACCAGCCTAGGACAGGGGGACACCGGGGAGCTGTTTTTT
CDR3 protein: CATSLGQGDTGELFF

clone size: .
J gene: TRBJ2-5
V gene: TRBV2
D gene: TRBD2
CDR3 DNA: TGTGCCAGCAGTGAGCGGACTAGCGGGGGCAGTGAGACCCAGTACTTC
CDR3 protein: CASSERTSGGSETQYF

clone size: .
J gene: TRBJ1-1
V gene: TRBV30
D gene: .
CDR3 DNA: TGTGCCTGGAGTGCCGGCGGCTCTGAAGCTTTCTTT
CDR3 protein: CAWSAGGSEAFF

clone size: once
J gene: TRBJ2-5
V gene: TRBV18
D gene: TRBD1
CDR3 DNA: TGTGCCAGCTCACCACGGCGCCAGGGGGACGGGGAGACCCAGTACTTC
CDR3 protein: CASSPRRQGDGETQYF

clone size: .
J gene: TRBJ1-5
V gene: TRBV27
D gene: .
CDR3 DNA: TGTGCCAGTTCCAGATTAAGCAATCAGCCCCAGCATTTT
CDR3 protein: CASSRLSNQPQHF

clone size: once
J gene: TRBJ2-2
V gene: TRBV19
D gene: TRBD2
CDR3 DNA: TGTGCCAGTACCCCCCGGTCGCGGGGGGGTTTTATCGGGGAGCTGTTTTTT
CDR3 protein: CASTPRSRGGFIGELFF

clone size: .
J gene: TRBJ2-1
V gene: TRBV5-1
D gene: .
CDR3 DNA: TGCGCCAGCAGCCCGGGTTCCCACAATGAGCAGTTCTTC
CDR3 protein: CASSPGSHNEQFF

clone size: .
J gene: TRBJ2-1
V gene: TRBV18
D gene: TRBD1
CDR3 DNA: TGTGCCAGCTCAAATCCGGGACAGGGGGCACGAAATGAGCAGTTCTTC
CDR3 protein: CASSNPGQGARNEQFF

clone size: few
J gene: TRBJ1-6
V gene: TRBV27
D gene: .
CDR3 DNA: TGTGCCAGCAGTTTATACCCCACAGAGAATAATTCACCCCTCCACTTT
CDR3 protein: CASSLYPTENNSPLHF

clone size: .
J gene: TRBJ1-1
V gene: TRBV3-1/TRBV3-2
D gene: .
CDR3 DNA: TGTGCCAGCAGCCAGGGCCCGAACACTGAAGCTTTCTTT
CDR3 protein: CASSQGPNTEAFF

clone size: once
J gene: TRBJ2-1
V gene: TRBV18
D gene: .
CDR3 DNA: TGTGCCAGCTCACCACCCAGTCTTTACAATGAGCAGTTCTTC
CDR3 protein: CASSPPSLYNEQFF

clone size: .
J gene: TRBJ1-2
V gene: TRBV10-3
D gene: .
CDR3 DNA: TGTGCCATCTCGGGGGGCGATTTCTATGGCTACACCTTC
CDR3 protein: CAISGGDFYGYTF

clone size: .
J gene: TRBJ2-3
V gene: TRBV28
D gene: .
CDR3 DNA: TGTGCCAGCCTTTCCCCCCAGGGGGGCTCCACAGATACGCAGTATTTT
CDR3 protein: CASLSPQGGSTDTQYF

clone size: .
J gene: TRBJ1-5
V gene: TRBV4-1
D gene: TRBD1
CDR3 DNA: TGCGCCAGCAGCCAGACCGACAGGGTTGTTCAGCCCCAGCATTTT
CDR3 protein: CASSQTDRVVQPQHF

clone size: .
J gene: TRBJ2-1
V gene: TRBV7-9
D gene: TRBD2
CDR3 DNA: TGTGCCAGCAGCTTCTCGACTAGCGGGGGATACAATGAGCAGTTCTTC
CDR3 protein: CASSFSTSGGYNEQFF

clone size: once
J gene: TRBJ1-1
V gene: TRBV28
D gene: TRBD1
CDR3 DNA: TGTGCCAGCAGTTCCACAGGGGCCAACACTGAAGCTTTCTTT
CDR3 protein: CASSSTGANTEAFF